A selection of T cell receptor beta chains follows, all from one sample in a study of OX40 agonist ivuxolimab in advanced cancers. Here immunoSEQ multiplex PCR was the method, and the copy in TCRdb shows in-frame clones only, minus some. The sample yields roughly 110,000 clones, roughly nine tenths seen once. This material consisted of CD4+ or CD8+ T cells sorted from blood, taken in a trial of the OX40 agonist ivuxolimab. These receptors originate from an adult with an advanced solid tumor such as melanoma, head and neck, liver or kidney cancer. Both conserved end residues are part of each CDR3. A D gene is named only where the DNA matches it firmly. Clone size, where shown, is once, few, many, or a class for clones that have expanded.

>-|TRBJ1-5|TRBV6-5|TRBD1
CASSTGVPNQPQHF
TGTGCCAGCAGTACAGGGGTCCCCAATCAGCCCCAGCATTTT
>-|TRBJ1-5|TRBV19|-
CASSPWGGRIQPQHF
TGTGCCAGTAGTCCTTGGGGGGGTCGGATTCAGCCCCAGCATTTT
>-|TRBJ2-5|TRBV5-8|TRBD2
CASSLTGLAGGQETQYF
TGTGCCAGCAGCTTGACAGGGCTAGCGGGGGGCCAAGAGACCCAGTACTTC
>-|TRBJ2-7|TRBV27|-
CASSLYSAYEQYF
TGTGCCAGCAGTTTATACAGTGCCTACGAGCAGTACTTC
>-|TRBJ1-1|TRBV7-2|-
CASSLRQGGTEAFF
TGTGCCAGCAGCTTGCGGCAGGGAGGCACTGAAGCTTTCTTT
>once|TRBJ2-3|TRBV5-4|-
CASSLQGTDTQYF
TGTGCCAGCAGCTTACAGGGCACAGATACGCAGTATTTT
>-|TRBJ1-4|TRBV28|-
CASISQMGLPFEKLFF
TGTGCCAGCATATCTCAGATGGGACTGCCTTTCGAAAAACTGTTTTTT
>-|TRBJ2-3|TRBV7-2|TRBD2
CASNPPAGVDTQYF
TGTGCCAGCAACCCCCCAGCGGGGGTAGATACGCAGTATTTT
>-|TRBJ2-5|TRBV27|TRBD1
CASSVAGTAQGTQYF
TGTGCCAGCAGTGTCGCCGGGACAGCCCAGGGGACCCAGTACTTC
>-|TRBJ2-5|TRBV6-6|-
CASSLGGTQYF
TGTGCCAGCAGTTTGGGGGGGACCCAGTACTTC
>-|TRBJ1-4|TRBV5-5|-
CASSPGTEREKLFF
TGTGCCAGCAGTCCCGGGACCGAACGGGAAAAACTGTTTTTT
>few|TRBJ2-1|TRBV2|TRBD1
CASSEAFGDRGVGLFF
TGTGCCAGCAGTGAAGCTTTTGGAGACAGGGGGGTTGGGTTATTCTTC
>-|TRBJ1-3|TRBV9|-
CASSVGQTGNTIYF
TGTGCCAGCAGCGTAGGCCAGACTGGAAACACCATATATTTT
>-|TRBJ2-3|TRBV7-2|-
CASSPRTATFTDTQYF
TGTGCCAGCAGCCCACGGACAGCGACGTTCACAGATACGCAGTATTTT
>-|TRBJ1-4|TRBV6-1|TRBD1
CAGSARQGQGEKLFF
TGTGCCGGCAGTGCCAGACAGGGCCAGGGTGAAAAACTGTTTTTT
>-|TRBJ1-1|TRBV6-5|TRBD1
CASSYRDRDEAFF
TGTGCCAGCAGTTACCGGGACAGGGACGAAGCTTTCTTT
>-|TRBJ2-1|TRBV30|-
CAWSGTNSYNEQFF
TGTGCCTGGAGCGGGACAAACTCCTACAATGAGCAGTTCTTC
>-|TRBJ1-5|TRBV5-8|-
CASSLSGHNQPQHF
TGTGCCAGCAGCTTGTCAGGACACAATCAGCCCCAGCATTTT
>-|TRBJ2-5|TRBV9|-
CASSPDWGETQYF
TGTGCCAGCAGCCCGGACTGGGGAGAGACCCAGTACTTC
>-|TRBJ1-1|TRBV19|TRBD1
CASRLDREGEAFF
TGTGCCAGTCGACTGGACAGGGAGGGGGAAGCTTTCTTT
>-|TRBJ2-2|TRBV9|TRBD2
CASSVGLAGGSTGELFF
TGTGCCAGCAGCGTTGGACTAGCGGGGGGCTCCACCGGGGAGCTGTTTTTT
>-|TRBJ2-7|TRBV10-1|TRBD2
CASPGGRGGSYEQYF
TGCGCCAGCCCAGGCGGGCGGGGGGGCTCCTACGAGCAGTACTTC
>-|TRBJ2-3|TRBV10-3|TRBD1
CAIRDRDSPADTQYF
TGTGCCATCAGGGACCGGGACAGTCCAGCAGATACGCAGTATTTT
>-|TRBJ1-1|TRBV10-3|-
CAISESLSKAFF
TGTGCCATCAGTGAGTCGCTAAGCAAAGCTTTCTTT
>-|TRBJ2-3|TRBV19|TRBD2
CASSPRPAGETDTQYF
TGTGCCAGTAGTCCCCGGCCAGCGGGGGAAACAGATACGCAGTATTTT
>-|TRBJ1-6|TRBV30|-
CAWGRPYNSPLHF
TGTGCCTGGGGGAGGCCCTATAATTCACCCCTCCACTTT
>-|TRBJ2-5|TRBV7-8|TRBD2
CASSIGTSGGETQYF
TGTGCCAGCAGCATCGGGACTAGCGGGGGGGAGACCCAGTACTTC
>once|TRBJ2-1|TRBV9|-
CASSVREGQGLNEQFF
TGTGCCAGCAGCGTACGGGAGGGACAGGGTTTGAATGAGCAGTTCTTC
>-|TRBJ2-5|TRBV6-4|-
CASSERVGLPQYF
TGTGCCAGCAGTGAGAGGGTCGGGTTGCCCCAGTACTTC
>-|TRBJ2-7|TRBV6-1|-
CASSELSKQYF
TGTGCCAGCAGTGAGTTGAGCAAGCAGTACTTC
>-|TRBJ2-2|TRBV5-6|-
CASSSLDTGELFF
TGTGCCAGCAGCTCTCTCGACACCGGGGAGCTGTTTTTT
>-|TRBJ1-1|TRBV5-4|TRBD1
CASSSQQGANTEAFF
TGTGCCAGCAGCTCCCAGCAGGGGGCGAACACTGAAGCTTTCTTT
>-|TRBJ1-1|TRBV7-2|TRBD1
CASSLGDRGAFF
TGTGCCAGCAGCTTAGGGGACAGGGGAGCTTTCTTT
>-|TRBJ1-6|TRBV5-1|TRBD1
CASSLGPSGQGEPLHF
TGCGCCAGCAGCTTGGGACCCTCGGGACAGGGAGAACCCCTCCACTTT
>-|TRBJ2-5|TRBV5-4|TRBD2
CASTPGGRGGQETQYF
TGTGCCAGCACCCCAGGAGGGCGGGGGGGTCAAGAGACCCAGTACTTC
>-|TRBJ2-5|TRBV7-3|-
CASSYPTGLETQYF
TGTGCCAGCAGCTACCCCACCGGTCTGGAGACCCAGTACTTC
>-|TRBJ2-1|TRBV6-6|-
CASGGNNEQFF
TGTGCCAGCGGGGGTAACAATGAGCAGTTCTTC
>-|TRBJ2-2|TRBV28|TRBD1
CASSLGGTGTGFTGELFF
TGTGCCAGCAGTCTGGGGGGGACCGGGACAGGGTTCACCGGGGAGCTGTTTTTT
>-|TRBJ1-1|TRBV5-1|-
CASSFDGQPNTEAFF
TGCGCCAGCAGCTTTGATGGACAGCCGAACACTGAAGCTTTCTTT
>-|TRBJ1-1|TRBV18|-
CASSPGQPRDTEAFF
TGTGCCAGCTCACCTGGACAGCCCAGGGACACTGAAGCTTTCTTT